Listed below are T cell receptor beta chains from one sample, sequenced in a study of T-cell memory formation after mild COVID-19. In TCRdb, the 5' RACE reads were re-called with MiXCR into one record per CDR3 protein. The table has 560,000 or so distinct CDR3 sequences, approximately 15% seen once; the top ten hold about 8.1%. The sequenced sample was PBMCs or a T cell subset sorted from them (not recorded which). Every receptor here comes from an adult woman who had mild COVID-19 (a few samples of this study predate the infection). Cell type and time point are not known. The CDR3 runs from the conserved cysteine through the conserved F or W. Fields, in order: CDR3 length, clone size, J gene, D gene, V gene, CDR3 protein, CDR3 DNA. D genes are given only for firm matches. Clone size, where shown, is once, few, many, or a class for clones that have expanded.

length: 15; size: -; J: TRBJ2-7; D: TRBD1; V: TRBV9; CDR3: CASSPEGQESDEQYF; DNA: TGTGCCAGCAGCCCGGAGGGACAGGAGTCTGACGAGCAGTACTTC
length: 11; size: few; J: TRBJ2-1; D: -; V: TRBV3-1; CDR3: CASSLWNEQFF; DNA: TGTGCCAGCAGCCTTTGGAATGAGCAGTTCTTC
length: 15; size: few; J: TRBJ2-2; D: -; V: TRBV6-5; CDR3: CASSYMAGRTGELFF; DNA: TGTGCCAGCAGTTATATGGCGGGACGCACCGGGGAGCTGTTTTTT
length: 17; size: -; J: TRBJ2-1; D: TRBD2; V: TRBV7-3; CDR3: CASSLLAGPTGWNEQFF; DNA: TGTGCCAGCAGCTTGCTAGCGGGGCCAACGGGGTGGAATGAGCAGTTCTTC
length: 14; size: few; J: TRBJ2-1; D: TRBD2; V: TRBV13; CDR3: CASSTGLAVGEQFF; DNA: TGTGCCAGCAGCACGGGACTAGCGGTCGGTGAGCAGTTCTTC
length: 16; size: -; J: TRBJ2-7; D: -; V: TRBV5-6; CDR3: CASSSSGRFALYENYF; DNA: TGTGCCAGCAGCTCCTCAGGGAGGTTTGCTCTCTACGAGAATTATTTC
length: 16; size: few; J: TRBJ2-1; D: TRBD2; V: TRBV7-2; CDR3: CASSYPGLAGGNEQFF; DNA: TGTGCCAGCAGCTACCCCGGGCTTGCGGGAGGGAATGAGCAGTTCTTC
length: 14; size: few; J: TRBJ2-3; D: -; V: TRBV24-1; CDR3: CATSDGDLTDTQYF; DNA: TGTGCCACCAGTGATGGGGACCTCACAGATACGCAGTATTTT
length: 17; size: -; J: TRBJ2-5; D: -; V: TRBV14; CDR3: CASSPKVPLQGQETQYF; DNA: TGTGCCAGCAGCCCCAAGGTCCCCTTACAGGGCCAAGAGACCCAGTACTTC
length: 15; size: -; J: TRBJ2-1; D: TRBD2; V: TRBV12-3/TRBV12-4; CDR3: CASSFAGGSYNEQFF; DNA: TGTGCCAGCAGTTTTGCGGGAGGGTCCTACAATGAGCAGTTCTTC
length: 13; size: -; J: TRBJ2-3; D: TRBD2; V: TRBV10-3; CDR3: CAVAGSSTDTQYF; DNA: TGTGCCGTAGCGGGGAGTTCCACAGATACGCAGTATTTT
length: 19; size: many; J: TRBJ2-6; D: -; V: TRBV7-9; CDR3: CASSSPLDTSPSGANVLTF; DNA: TGTGCCAGCAGCTCCCCTTTAGACACGTCCCCATCTGGGGCCAACGTCCTGACTTTC
length: 15; size: few; J: TRBJ1-5; D: -; V: TRBV7-8; CDR3: CASSLSSGSIVAQHF; DNA: TGTGCCAGCAGCTTATCTTCGGGGTCAATCGTAGCCCAGCATTTT
length: 16; size: -; J: TRBJ2-3; D: TRBD2; V: TRBV27; CDR3: CASSYRLAVSTDTQYF; DNA: TGTGCCAGCAGTTACCGACTAGCGGTGTCGACAGATACGCAGTATTTT
length: 15; size: -; J: TRBJ2-7; D: TRBD2; V: TRBV5-1; CDR3: CASSRWAGGSYEQYF; DNA: TGCGCCAGCAGCCGATGGGCGGGAGGGTCCTACGAGCAGTACTTC
length: 17; size: few; J: TRBJ2-1; D: -; V: TRBV4-2; CDR3: CASSQDGGPTLGGEQFF; DNA: TGTGCCAGCAGCCAAGATGGCGGGCCAACCCTTGGGGGGGAGCAGTTCTTC
length: 15; size: -; J: TRBJ1-1; D: -; V: TRBV7-8; CDR3: CASSLGAGENTEAFF; DNA: TGTGCCAGCAGCTTAGGCGCAGGCGAGAACACTGAAGCTTTCTTT
length: 13; size: few; J: TRBJ2-5; D: -; V: TRBV20-1; CDR3: CSAGRTAKETQYF; DNA: TGCAGTGCTGGCAGGACAGCGAAAGAGACCCAGTACTTC
length: 13; size: -; J: TRBJ1-5; D: -; V: TRBV14; CDR3: CASSQDASQPQHF; DNA: TGTGCCAGCAGCCAAGACGCCTCACAGCCCCAGCATTTT
length: 13; size: few; J: TRBJ2-1; D: -; V: TRBV20-1; CDR3: CSAVRSSYNEQFF; DNA: TGCAGTGCCGTTAGAAGCTCCTACAATGAGCAGTTCTTC
length: 16; size: -; J: TRBJ1-2; D: -; V: TRBV5-5; CDR3: CASSLSMVERELGYTF; DNA: TGTGCCAGCAGCTTGTCCATGGTCGAGCGCGAGCTTGGCTACACCTTC
length: 12; size: -; J: TRBJ2-2; D: -; V: TRBV12-3/TRBV12-4; CDR3: CASSNARGELFF; DNA: TGTGCCAGCAGTAACGCCCGGGGGGAGCTGTTTTTT
length: 16; size: few; J: TRBJ2-7; D: -; V: TRBV5-1; CDR3: CASSLGRDLRAYEQYF; DNA: TGCGCCAGCAGCTTGGGCCGGGACCTAAGAGCCTACGAGCAGTACTTC
length: 14; size: few; J: TRBJ2-7; D: TRBD2; V: TRBV20-1; CDR3: CSAGSSGPRREQYF; DNA: TGCAGTGCCGGGAGTAGCGGGCCCCGGCGCGAGCAGTACTTC
length: 15; size: few; J: TRBJ2-2; D: -; V: TRBV7-6; CDR3: CASSLLGENTGELFF; DNA: TGTGCCAGCAGCTTGCTGGGGGAGAACACCGGGGAGCTGTTTTTT
length: 14; size: few; J: TRBJ2-7; D: -; V: TRBV7-9; CDR3: CASSPRSAPHEQYF; DNA: TGTGCCAGCAGCCCCAGATCCGCCCCCCACGAGCAGTACTTC
length: 16; size: few; J: TRBJ2-3; D: -; V: TRBV9; CDR3: CASSVDGGARGDTQYF; DNA: TGTGCCAGCAGCGTAGATGGGGGGGCGCGTGGGGATACGCAGTATTTT
length: 13; size: many; J: TRBJ1-1; D: -; V: TRBV12-3/TRBV12-4; CDR3: CASSLPGSTEAFF; DNA: TGTGCCAGCAGTTTACCGGGGAGCACTGAAGCTTTCTTT
length: 15; size: -; J: TRBJ2-2; D: TRBD1; V: TRBV7-9; CDR3: CASTWTGVSTGELFF; DNA: TGTGCCAGCACCTGGACAGGGGTCAGCACCGGGGAGCTGTTTTTT
length: 20; size: -; J: TRBJ2-3; D: TRBD2; V: TRBV20-1; CDR3: CSARDPSSGGAVWGTDTQYF; DNA: TGCAGTGCTAGAGATCCCTCTAGCGGGGGGGCCGTGTGGGGCACAGATACGCAGTATTTT
length: 16; size: few; J: TRBJ1-6; D: -; V: TRBV4-1; CDR3: CASSQGTYRDNSPLHF; DNA: TGCGCCAGCAGCCAAGGAACGTACAGGGATAATTCACCCCTCCACTTT
length: 13; size: few; J: TRBJ1-1; D: -; V: TRBV18; CDR3: CASSPGQLGEAFF; DNA: TGTGCCAGCTCACCAGGCCAACTCGGTGAAGCTTTCTTT
length: 14; size: many; J: TRBJ1-1; D: -; V: TRBV7-3; CDR3: CASSLGRSNTEAFF; DNA: TGTGCCAGCAGCTTAGGACGGTCGAACACTGAAGCTTTCTTT
length: 13; size: few; J: TRBJ2-7; D: -; V: TRBV27; CDR3: CASSLTRYHEQYF; DNA: TGTGCCAGCAGTTTAACGCGCTACCACGAGCAGTACTTC
length: 16; size: few; J: TRBJ2-1; D: TRBD2; V: TRBV4-2; CDR3: CASSQVVGGVLEEQFF; DNA: TGTGCCAGCAGCCAAGTGGTGGGAGGGGTCTTAGAGGAGCAGTTCTTC
length: 16; size: -; J: TRBJ1-1; D: TRBD1; V: TRBV7-3; CDR3: CASSLMGQGAGTEAFF; DNA: TGTGCCAGCAGCTTAATGGGACAGGGGGCAGGCACTGAAGCTTTCTTT
length: 16; size: few; J: TRBJ2-1; D: -; V: TRBV27; CDR3: CASSLIPGLYYNEQFF; DNA: TGTGCCAGCAGTTTAATCCCAGGGCTATACTACAATGAGCAGTTCTTC
length: 13; size: many; J: TRBJ2-4; D: -; V: TRBV12-3/TRBV12-4; CDR3: CASSLDGGDIQYF; DNA: TGTGCCAGCAGTTTAGATGGGGGCGACATTCAGTACTTC
length: 15; size: -; J: TRBJ2-3; D: TRBD2; V: TRBV30; CDR3: CAWSVRRGRTDTQYF; DNA: TGTGCCTGGAGTGTAAGGCGCGGGAGAACAGATACGCAGTATTTT
length: 11; size: -; J: TRBJ2-5; D: -; V: TRBV12-3/TRBV12-4; CDR3: CASSPTGAQYF; DNA: TGTGCCAGCAGTCCCACTGGTGCCCAGTACTTC
length: 15; size: few; J: TRBJ2-1; D: -; V: TRBV5-1; CDR3: CASRVQVSSYNEQFF; DNA: TGCGCCAGCAGGGTTCAAGTCAGCTCCTACAATGAGCAGTTCTTC
length: 15; size: few; J: TRBJ1-6; D: -; V: TRBV4-1; CDR3: CASSQDLTGVAPLHF; DNA: TGCGCCAGCAGCCAAGATTTGACGGGGGTCGCTCCCCTCCACTTT
length: 18; size: -; J: TRBJ2-7; D: TRBD1; V: TRBV4-1; CDR3: CASSQLTSAGQGTYEQYF; DNA: TGCGCCAGCAGCCAGCTGACATCGGCGGGACAGGGAACCTACGAGCAGTACTTC
length: 15; size: few; J: TRBJ2-1; D: TRBD2; V: TRBV5-1; CDR3: CASRETSGSGNEQFF; DNA: TGCGCCAGCAGAGAGACTAGCGGGAGCGGAAACGAGCAGTTCTTC
length: 15; size: few; J: TRBJ2-3; D: -; V: TRBV30; CDR3: CAWSGSGSGTDTQYF; DNA: TGTGCCTGGAGTGGGTCGGGGAGTGGGACAGATACGCAGTATTTT
length: 14; size: -; J: TRBJ2-3; D: -; V: TRBV20-1; CDR3: CSARFRDSTDTQYF; DNA: TGCAGTGCTAGGTTCCGAGACAGCACAGATACGCAGTATTTT
length: 15; size: -; J: TRBJ2-1; D: TRBD2; V: TRBV20-1; CDR3: CSARDHGRAGNEQFF; DNA: TGCAGTGCTAGAGATCACGGGAGGGCTGGGAATGAGCAGTTCTTC
length: 14; size: -; J: TRBJ2-7; D: -; V: TRBV20-1; CDR3: CSAKGGPQVYEQYF; DNA: TGCAGTGCTAAGGGCGGTCCCCAGGTTTACGAGCAGTACTTC
length: 17; size: -; J: TRBJ2-1; D: TRBD2; V: TRBV6-5; CDR3: CASSRGQLGLAGDLQFF; DNA: TGTGCCAGCAGTAGGGGACAGCTGGGACTAGCGGGAGACCTGCAGTTCTTC
length: 12; size: -; J: TRBJ1-2; D: -; V: TRBV7-9; CDR3: CASSSSGVGYTF; DNA: TGTGCCAGCAGCTCCTCAGGGGTTGGCTACACCTTC
length: 14; size: few; J: TRBJ2-6; D: -; V: TRBV19; CDR3: CASSPRRVANVLTF; DNA: TGTGCCAGTAGTCCCCGACGAGTCGCCAACGTCCTGACTTTC
length: 15; size: -; J: TRBJ2-1; D: -; V: TRBV4-2; CDR3: CASSHVGTQRDEQFF; DNA: TGTGCCAGCAGCCACGTCGGGACCCAACGCGATGAGCAGTTCTTC
length: 15; size: few; J: TRBJ2-3; D: TRBD1; V: TRBV28; CDR3: CASSQRDRGLDTQYF; DNA: TGTGCCAGCAGTCAGCGGGACAGGGGGTTGGATACGCAGTATTTT
length: 18; size: few; J: TRBJ2-1; D: TRBD2; V: TRBV24-1; CDR3: CATSDQIEGLAGYHEQFF; DNA: TGTGCCACCAGTGATCAAATCGAAGGACTAGCGGGATATCATGAGCAGTTCTTC
length: 17; size: -; J: TRBJ2-2; D: -; V: TRBV5-1; CDR3: CASSAHLGAGNTGELFF; DNA: TGCGCCAGCAGCGCACACCTAGGGGCGGGAAACACCGGGGAGCTGTTTTTT
length: 18; size: few; J: TRBJ2-2; D: TRBD2; V: TRBV7-9; CDR3: CASSFVGLLQIRTGELFF; DNA: TGTGCCAGCAGCTTTGTGGGACTACTGCAGATCAGAACCGGGGAGCTGTTTTTT
length: 15; size: -; J: TRBJ2-3; D: -; V: TRBV20-1; CDR3: CSAPPWQYEADTQYF; DNA: TGCAGTGCCCCCCCATGGCAGTACGAGGCAGATACGCAGTATTTT